Listed below are T cell receptor beta chains from one sample, sequenced in a study of blood T cell repertoires in COVID-19. TCRdb's table, derived via immunoSEQ multiplex PCR, lists solely in-frame clones and lacks some. This sample has around 330,000 clones, with about 85% found just once. The sequencing sample was made of PBMCs or T cells enriched from blood (not recorded which). These receptors all come from a young woman who had been exposed to COVID-19. Both conserved end residues are part of each CDR3. Each record gives: CDR3 protein, CDR3 DNA, V gene, clone size, J gene, D gene. D genes are given only for firm matches. Not all rows give a size; the values are once, few, many and, for expanded clones, a class.

CDR3: CASSQARREWKEKLFF; DNA: TGCGCCAGCAGCCAAGCTCGGAGGGAATGGAAAGAAAAACTGTTTTTT; V: TRBV4-3; size: -; J: TRBJ1-4; D: -
CDR3: CASSLLPYSYEQYF; DNA: TGTGCCAGCAGTTTACTGCCCTACTCCTACGAGCAGTACTTC; V: TRBV27; size: -; J: TRBJ2-7; D: -
CDR3: CASSEGQGLNYGYTF; DNA: TGTGCCAGCAGTGAAGGACAGGGGCTAAACTATGGCTACACCTTC; V: TRBV6-1; size: -; J: TRBJ1-2; D: TRBD1
CDR3: CASSPPTSGGDNEQFF; DNA: TGTGCCAGCAGCCCCCCGACTAGCGGGGGAGACAATGAGCAGTTCTTC; V: TRBV7-2; size: -; J: TRBJ2-1; D: TRBD2
CDR3: CASSDGNQPQHF; DNA: TGCGCCAGCAGTGACGGCAATCAGCCCCAGCATTTT; V: TRBV10-1; size: -; J: TRBJ1-5; D: -
CDR3: CAWSVTGNYGYTF; DNA: TGTGCCTGGAGTGTAACAGGAAACTATGGCTACACCTTC; V: TRBV30; size: -; J: TRBJ1-2; D: -
CDR3: CASSESSGTAIYGYTF; DNA: TGTGCCAGCAGTGAATCGAGTGGGACAGCTATCTATGGCTACACCTTC; V: TRBV25-1; size: -; J: TRBJ1-2; D: TRBD1
CDR3: CASSIGGIESYNEQFF; DNA: TGTGCCAGTAGTATCGGAGGTATAGAGTCCTACAATGAGCAGTTCTTC; V: TRBV19; size: -; J: TRBJ2-1; D: -
CDR3: CASRTGGAGGQPQHF; DNA: TGTGCCAGCAGGACAGGGGGCGCTGGAGGTCAGCCCCAGCATTTT; V: TRBV2; size: -; J: TRBJ1-5; D: TRBD1
CDR3: CASSAGGTDTQYF; DNA: TGTGCCAGCAGTGCCGGGGGGACAGATACGCAGTATTTT; V: TRBV2; size: -; J: TRBJ2-3; D: TRBD2
CDR3: CATSTGGRTDTQYF; DNA: TGTGCCACCTCTACGGGGGGGCGCACAGATACGCAGTATTTT; V: TRBV28; size: -; J: TRBJ2-3; D: TRBD2
CDR3: CASSLMGQRGVDTQYF; DNA: TGTGCCAGCAGCTTAATGGGCCAGCGGGGTGTGGATACGCAGTATTTT; V: TRBV7-9; size: -; J: TRBJ2-3; D: TRBD2
CDR3: CASSVSGENIQYF; DNA: TGTGCCAGCAGTGTTAGCGGGGAAAACATTCAGTACTTC; V: TRBV2; size: -; J: TRBJ2-4; D: TRBD2
CDR3: CASSRDSYGYTF; DNA: TGTGCCAGCAGCCGGGACAGCTATGGCTACACCTTC; V: TRBV5-5; size: -; J: TRBJ1-2; D: TRBD1
CDR3: CASSPAYEQYF; DNA: TGTGCCAGCAGCCCTGCCTACGAGCAGTACTTC; V: TRBV7-2; size: -; J: TRBJ2-7; D: -
CDR3: CASSQVSGTSGYNEQFF; DNA: TGTGCCAGCAGCCAAGTCTCCGGGACTAGCGGTTACAATGAGCAGTTCTTC; V: TRBV4-2; size: once; J: TRBJ2-1; D: TRBD2